This T cell receptor beta chain is drawn from a study of shared clonotypes between healthy human individuals. Whole-study results and caveats: Memory subsets generally showed smaller estimated richness than naive subsets did. Large sequencing depth failed to make sorted-subset sequencing complete, rarefaction showed.

Every one of the donors was a Caucasian adult that lived in Nashville, Tennessee. Concerning this clone itself: Its target is not known.

TCRdb keeps only in-frame clones here, not all; method: immunoSEQ multiplex PCR. This sample has about 990,000 clones, with 78% found just once. The specimen sequenced was memory CD4+ T cells from PBMCs. The subset is: CD45RA-negative fraction. This receptor was obtained from a man between 18 and 35 years old in good health. Some clones in this sample may be carry-over from other donors' samples.

DNA for the CDR3: TGTGCCAGCAGCTTGGGGATCGGGGGGGAAGAGACCCAGTACTTC. Its translation: CASSLGIGGEETQYF. V gene TRBV11-3 combines with J gene TRBJ2-5; 8 bases agree with TRBD2. Germline trimming cut 3 bases from V and 3 bases from J; bases unmatched to any gene: 6. The CDR3 runs 15 residues. The V gene's germline CDR1 is SGHNT and CDR2 YENEEA. The variable domain in full, completed from reference TRBV11-3 and TRBJ2-5, reads EAGVVQSPRYKIIEKKQPVAFWCNPISGHNTLYWYLQNLGQGPELLIRYENEEAVDDSQLPKDRFSAERLKGVDSTLKIQPAELGDSAVYLCASSLGIGGEETQYFGPGTRLLVL.